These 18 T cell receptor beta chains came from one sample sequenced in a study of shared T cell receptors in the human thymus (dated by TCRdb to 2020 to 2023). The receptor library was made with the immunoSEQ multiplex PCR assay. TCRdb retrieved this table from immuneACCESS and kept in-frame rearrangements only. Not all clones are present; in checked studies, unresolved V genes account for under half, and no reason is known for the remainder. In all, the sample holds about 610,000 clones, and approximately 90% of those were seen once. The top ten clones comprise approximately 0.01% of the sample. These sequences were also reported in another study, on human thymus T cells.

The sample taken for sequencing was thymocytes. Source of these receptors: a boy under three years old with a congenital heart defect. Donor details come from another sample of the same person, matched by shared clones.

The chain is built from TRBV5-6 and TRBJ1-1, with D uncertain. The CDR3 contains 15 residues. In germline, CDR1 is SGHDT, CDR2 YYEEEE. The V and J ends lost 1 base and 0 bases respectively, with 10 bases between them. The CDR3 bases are TGTGCCAGCAGCTTGTATTCAGAAATGAACACTGAAGCTTTCTTT. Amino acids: CASSLYSEMNTEAFF.

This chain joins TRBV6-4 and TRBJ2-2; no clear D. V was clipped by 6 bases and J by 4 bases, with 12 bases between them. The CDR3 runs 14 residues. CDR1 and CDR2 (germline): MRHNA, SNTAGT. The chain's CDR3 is CASSSRPGTGELFF. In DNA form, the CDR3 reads TGTGCCAGCAGCTCTCGGCCGGGCACCGGGGAGCTGTTTTTT.

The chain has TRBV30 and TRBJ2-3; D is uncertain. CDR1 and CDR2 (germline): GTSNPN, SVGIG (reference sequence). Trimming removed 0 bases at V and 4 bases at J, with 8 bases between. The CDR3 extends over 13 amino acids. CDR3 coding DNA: TGTGCCTGGAGTGTACATATCCCAGATACGCAGTATTTT. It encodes CAWSVHIPDTQYF.

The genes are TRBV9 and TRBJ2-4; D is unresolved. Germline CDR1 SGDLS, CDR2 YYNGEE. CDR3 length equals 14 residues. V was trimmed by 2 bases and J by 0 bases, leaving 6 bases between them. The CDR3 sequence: CASSVRVAKNIQYF. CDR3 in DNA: TGTGCCAGCAGCGTCCGAGTAGCCAAAAACATTCAGTACTTC.

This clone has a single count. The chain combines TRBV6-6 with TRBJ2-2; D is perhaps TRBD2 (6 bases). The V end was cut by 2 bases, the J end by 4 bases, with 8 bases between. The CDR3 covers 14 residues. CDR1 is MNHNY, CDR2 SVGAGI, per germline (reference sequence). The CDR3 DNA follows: TGTGCCAGCAGTTACGCGGGGATCACCGGGGAGCTGTTTTTT. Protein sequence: CASSYAGITGELFF.

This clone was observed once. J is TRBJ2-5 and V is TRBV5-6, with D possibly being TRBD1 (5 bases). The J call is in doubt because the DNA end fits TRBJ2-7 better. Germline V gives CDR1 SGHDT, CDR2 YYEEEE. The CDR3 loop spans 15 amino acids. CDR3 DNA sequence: TGTGCCAGCAGCTTTGGGGCCGCTGGTCCTTACGAGCAGTACTTC. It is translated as CASSFGAAGPYEQYF.

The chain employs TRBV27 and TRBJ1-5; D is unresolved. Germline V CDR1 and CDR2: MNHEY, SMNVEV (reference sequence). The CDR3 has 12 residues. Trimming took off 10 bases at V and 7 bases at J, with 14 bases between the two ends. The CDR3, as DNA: TGTGCCACCGGGAAGGAGGACCAGCCCCAGCATTTT. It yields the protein CATGKEDQPQHF.

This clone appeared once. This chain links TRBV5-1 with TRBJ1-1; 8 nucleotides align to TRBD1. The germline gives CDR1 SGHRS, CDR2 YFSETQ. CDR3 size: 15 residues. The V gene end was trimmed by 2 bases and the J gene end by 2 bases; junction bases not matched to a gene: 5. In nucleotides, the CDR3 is TGCGCCAGCAGCTTCGGACAGGGAAGAAACACTGAAGCTTTCTTT. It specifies CASSFGQGRNTEAFF.

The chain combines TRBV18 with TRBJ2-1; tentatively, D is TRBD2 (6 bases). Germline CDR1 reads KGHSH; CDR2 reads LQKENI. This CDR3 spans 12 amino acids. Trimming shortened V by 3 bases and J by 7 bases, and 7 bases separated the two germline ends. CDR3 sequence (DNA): TGTGCCAGCTCACCGACTAGTAATGAGCAGTTCTTC. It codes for CASSPTSNEQFF.

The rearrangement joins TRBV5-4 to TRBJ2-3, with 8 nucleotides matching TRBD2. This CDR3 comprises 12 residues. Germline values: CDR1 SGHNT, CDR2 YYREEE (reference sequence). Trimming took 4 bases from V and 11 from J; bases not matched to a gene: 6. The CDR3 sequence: CASSPGGDGQYF. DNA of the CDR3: TGTGCCAGCAGCCCCGGGGGGGACGGGCAGTATTTT.

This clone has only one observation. The CDR3 is CASSSQGVVGANVLTF. In DNA, the CDR3 is TGTGCCAGCAGCTCACAGGGGGTTGTAGGGGCCAACGTCCTGACTTTC. V is TRBV7-3 and J is TRBJ2-6; the match to TRBD1 covers 8 bases. V was pared by 4 bases and J by 4 bases, with 6 bases of the junction left unmatched. Germline CDR1 is SGHTA and CDR2 is FQGTGA. The CDR3 runs 16 residues.

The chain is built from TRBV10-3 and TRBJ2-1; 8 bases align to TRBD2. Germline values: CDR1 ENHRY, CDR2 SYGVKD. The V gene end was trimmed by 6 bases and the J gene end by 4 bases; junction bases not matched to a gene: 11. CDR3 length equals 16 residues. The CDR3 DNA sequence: TGTGCCATCAGAACTAGCGGAAGCTGGACTTACAATGAGCAGTTCTTC. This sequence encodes CAIRTSGSWTYNEQFF.

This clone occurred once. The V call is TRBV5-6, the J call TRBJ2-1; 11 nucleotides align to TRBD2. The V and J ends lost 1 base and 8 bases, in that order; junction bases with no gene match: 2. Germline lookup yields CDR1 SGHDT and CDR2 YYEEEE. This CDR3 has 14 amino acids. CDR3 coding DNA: TGTGCCAGCAGCTTGCTAGCGGGAGGCGATGAGCAGTTCTTC. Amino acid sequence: CASSLLAGGDEQFF.

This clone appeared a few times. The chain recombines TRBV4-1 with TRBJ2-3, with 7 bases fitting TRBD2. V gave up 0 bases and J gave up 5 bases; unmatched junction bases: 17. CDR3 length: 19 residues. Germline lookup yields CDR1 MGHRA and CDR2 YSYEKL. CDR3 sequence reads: CASSQEKRYLAAFGDTQYF. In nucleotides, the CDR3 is TGCGCCAGCAGCCAAGAAAAACGGTACCTAGCGGCCTTTGGAGATACGCAGTATTTT.

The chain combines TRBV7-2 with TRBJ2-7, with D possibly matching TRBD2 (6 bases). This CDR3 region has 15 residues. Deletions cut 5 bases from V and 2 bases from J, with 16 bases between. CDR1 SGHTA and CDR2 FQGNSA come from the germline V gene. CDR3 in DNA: TGTGCCAGCAGCCACTCCCGGGGGTCAGCCTACGAGCAGTACTTC. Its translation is CASSHSRGSAYEQYF.

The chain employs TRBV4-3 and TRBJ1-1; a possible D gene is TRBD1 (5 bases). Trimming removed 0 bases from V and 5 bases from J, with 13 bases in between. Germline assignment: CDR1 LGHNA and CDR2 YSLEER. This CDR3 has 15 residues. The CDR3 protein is CASSQDWGRRTEAFF. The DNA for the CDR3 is TGCGCCAGCAGCCAAGATTGGGGCCGCCGGACTGAAGCTTTCTTT.

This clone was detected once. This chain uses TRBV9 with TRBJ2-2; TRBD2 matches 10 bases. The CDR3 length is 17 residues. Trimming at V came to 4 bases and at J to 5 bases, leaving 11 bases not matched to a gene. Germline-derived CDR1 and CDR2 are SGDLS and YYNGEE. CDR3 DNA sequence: TGTGCCAGCAGCTCGACCTCGAGACTAGCGGGTACCGGGGAGCTGTTTTTT. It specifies CASSSTSRLAGTGELFF.

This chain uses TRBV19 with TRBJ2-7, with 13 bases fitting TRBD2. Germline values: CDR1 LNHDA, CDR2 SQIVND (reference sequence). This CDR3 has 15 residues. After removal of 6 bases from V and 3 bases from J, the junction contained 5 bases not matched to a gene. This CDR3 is CASRERLAGGYEQYF. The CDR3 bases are TGTGCCAGTAGGGAAAGACTAGCGGGAGGCTACGAGCAGTACTTC. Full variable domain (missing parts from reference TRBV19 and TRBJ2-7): DGGITQSPKYLFRKEGQNVTLSCEQNLNHDAMYWYRQDPGQGLRLIYYSQIVNDFQKGDIAEGYSVSREKKESFPLTVTSAQKNPTAFYLCASRERLAGGYEQYFGPGTRLTVT.